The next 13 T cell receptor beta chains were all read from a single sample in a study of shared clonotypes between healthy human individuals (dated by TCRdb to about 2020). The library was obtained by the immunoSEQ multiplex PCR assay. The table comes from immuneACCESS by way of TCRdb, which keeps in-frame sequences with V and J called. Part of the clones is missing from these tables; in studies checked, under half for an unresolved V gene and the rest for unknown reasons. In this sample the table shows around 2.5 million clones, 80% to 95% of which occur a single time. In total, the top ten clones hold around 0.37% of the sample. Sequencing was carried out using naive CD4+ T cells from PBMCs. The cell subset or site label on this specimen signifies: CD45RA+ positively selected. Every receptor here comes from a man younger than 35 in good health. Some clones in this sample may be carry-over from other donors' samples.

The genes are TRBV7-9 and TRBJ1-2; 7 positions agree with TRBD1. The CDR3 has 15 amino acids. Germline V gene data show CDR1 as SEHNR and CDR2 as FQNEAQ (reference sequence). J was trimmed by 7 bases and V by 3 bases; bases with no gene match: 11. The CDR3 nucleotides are TGTGCCAGCAGCTTTGAGACAGGGATTGGATTTGGCTACACCTTC. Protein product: CASSFETGIGFGYTF.

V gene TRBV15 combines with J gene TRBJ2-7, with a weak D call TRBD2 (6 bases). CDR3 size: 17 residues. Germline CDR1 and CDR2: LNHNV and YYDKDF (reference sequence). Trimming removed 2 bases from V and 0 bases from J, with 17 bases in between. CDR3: CATSRYVGRPSSYEQYF. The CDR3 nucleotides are TGTGCCACCAGCAGATATGTAGGGAGGCCGAGCTCCTACGAGCAGTACTTC.

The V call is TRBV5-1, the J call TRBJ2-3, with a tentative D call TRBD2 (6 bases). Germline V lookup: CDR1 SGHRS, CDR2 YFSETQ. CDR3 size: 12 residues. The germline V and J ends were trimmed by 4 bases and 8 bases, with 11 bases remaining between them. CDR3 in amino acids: CASSLDYLTQYF. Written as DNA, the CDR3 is TGCGCCAGCAGCCTGGACTACCTTACGCAGTATTTT.

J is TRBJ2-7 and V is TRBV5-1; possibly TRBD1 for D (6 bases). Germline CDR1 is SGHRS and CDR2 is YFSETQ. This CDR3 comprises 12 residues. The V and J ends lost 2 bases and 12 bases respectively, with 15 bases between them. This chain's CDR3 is CASSLGQYEWYF. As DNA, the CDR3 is TGCGCCAGCAGCTTAGGACAGTACGAGTGGTACTTC.

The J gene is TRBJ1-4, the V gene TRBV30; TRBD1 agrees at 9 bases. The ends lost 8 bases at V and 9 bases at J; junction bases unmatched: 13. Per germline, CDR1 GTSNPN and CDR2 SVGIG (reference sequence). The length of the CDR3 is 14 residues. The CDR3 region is CAAALRDRDKKLFF. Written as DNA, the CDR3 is TGTGCCGCGGCGCTTCGGGACAGGGATAAAAAACTGTTTTTT.

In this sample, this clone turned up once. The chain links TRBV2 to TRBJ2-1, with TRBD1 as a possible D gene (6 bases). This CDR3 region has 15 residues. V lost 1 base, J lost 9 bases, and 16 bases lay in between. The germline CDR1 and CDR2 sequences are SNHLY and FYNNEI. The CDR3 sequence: CASSEVGARGAEQFF. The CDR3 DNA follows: TGTGCCAGCAGTGAAGTGGGGGCGCGTGGTGCTGAGCAGTTCTTC. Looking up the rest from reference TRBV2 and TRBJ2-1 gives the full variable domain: EPEVTQTPSHQVTQMGQEVILRCVPISNHLYFYWYRQILGQKVEFLVSFYNNEISEKSEIFDDQFSVERPDGSNFTLKIRSTKLEDSAMYFCASSEVGARGAEQFFGPGTRLTVL.

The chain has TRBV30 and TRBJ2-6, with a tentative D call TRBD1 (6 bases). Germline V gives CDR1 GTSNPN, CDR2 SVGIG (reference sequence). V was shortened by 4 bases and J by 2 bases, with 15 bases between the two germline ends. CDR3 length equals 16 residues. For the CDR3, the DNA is TGTGCCTGGAAAGAACTCAGGGGCGCTGGGGCCAACGTCCTGACTTTC. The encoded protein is CAWKELRGAGANVLTF. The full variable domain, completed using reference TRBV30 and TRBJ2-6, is SQTIHQWPATLVQPVGSPLSLECTVEGTSNPNLYWYRQAAGRGLQLLFYSVGIGQISSEVPQNLSASRPQDRQFILSSKKLLLSDSGFYLCAWKELRGAGANVLTFGAGSRLTVL.

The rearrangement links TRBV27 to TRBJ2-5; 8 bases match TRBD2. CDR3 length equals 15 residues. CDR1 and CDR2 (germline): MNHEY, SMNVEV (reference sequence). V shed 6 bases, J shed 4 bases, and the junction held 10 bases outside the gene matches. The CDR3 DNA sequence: TGTGCCAGCAGCGACCGTCAACTAGCGGCAGAGACCCAGTACTTC. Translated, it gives CASSDRQLAAETQYF.

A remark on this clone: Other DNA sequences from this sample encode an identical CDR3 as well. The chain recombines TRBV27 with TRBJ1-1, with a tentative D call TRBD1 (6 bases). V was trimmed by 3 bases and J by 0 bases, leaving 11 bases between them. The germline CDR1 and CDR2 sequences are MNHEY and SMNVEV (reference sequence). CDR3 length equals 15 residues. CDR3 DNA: TGTGCCAGCAGTTTGGGGAGGGGGATGAACACTGAAGCTTTCTTT. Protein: CASSLGRGMNTEAFF.

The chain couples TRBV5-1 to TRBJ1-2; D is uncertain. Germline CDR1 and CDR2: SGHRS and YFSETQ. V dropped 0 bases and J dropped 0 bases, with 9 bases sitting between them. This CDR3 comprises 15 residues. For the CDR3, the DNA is TGCGCCAGCAGCTTGGTGGCCAGATCTAACTATGGCTACACCTTC. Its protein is CASSLVARSNYGYTF.

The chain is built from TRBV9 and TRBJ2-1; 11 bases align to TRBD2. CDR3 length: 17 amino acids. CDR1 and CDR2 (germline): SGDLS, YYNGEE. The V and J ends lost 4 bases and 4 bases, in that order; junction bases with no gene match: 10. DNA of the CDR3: TGTGCCAGCAGCTCACCCCTAGCGGGAGGACGGTACAATGAGCAGTTCTTC. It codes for CASSSPLAGGRYNEQFF. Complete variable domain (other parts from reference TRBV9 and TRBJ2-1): DSGVTQTPKHLITATGQRVTLRCSPRSGDLSVYWYQQSLDQGLQFLIQYYNGEERAKGNILERFSAQQFPDLHSELNLSSLELGDSALYFCASSSPLAGGRYNEQFFGPGTRLTVL.

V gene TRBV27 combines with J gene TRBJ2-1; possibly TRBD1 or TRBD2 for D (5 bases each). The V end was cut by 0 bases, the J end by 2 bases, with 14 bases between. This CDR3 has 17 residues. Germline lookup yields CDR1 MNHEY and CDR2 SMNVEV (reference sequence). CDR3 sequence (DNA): TGTGCCAGCAGTTTATCTCAGAGGGGAGCGACCTACAATGAGCAGTTCTTC. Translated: CASSLSQRGATYNEQFF.

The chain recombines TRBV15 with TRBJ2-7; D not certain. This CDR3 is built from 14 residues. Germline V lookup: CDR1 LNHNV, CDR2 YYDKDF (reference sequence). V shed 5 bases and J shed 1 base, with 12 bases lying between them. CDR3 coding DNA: TGTGCCACCAGCCTCCCCACGGGTTCCTACGAGCAGTACTTC. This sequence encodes CATSLPTGSYEQYF. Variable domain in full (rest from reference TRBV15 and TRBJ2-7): DAMVIQNPRYQVTQFGKPVTLSCSQTLNHNVMYWYQQKSSQAPKLLFHYYDKDFNNEADTPDNFQSRRPNTSFCFLDIRSPGLGDTAMYLCATSLPTGSYEQYFGPGTRLTVT.